These 18 T cell receptor beta chains originate from one sample sequenced in a study of T cells in Graves' hyperthyroidism and ophthalmopathy. RNA transcripts provided the source from which TCR beta CDR3 regions were amplified. The study used the HTBI primer set for a first-round RT-PCR of the TCR CDR3. TCRdb reprocessed the multiplex PCR reads via MiXCR and lists one record per CDR3 protein. The data hold 660,000 or so distinct CDR3 sequences, with 45% observed a single time. The sequencing input was peripheral blood or thyroid tissue (not recorded which). The receptors originated from an adult man with Graves' disease, either hyperthyroidism or ophthalmopathy (not recorded which).

There are a few counts of this clonotype. The chain recombines TRBV15 with TRBJ1-6; 11 bases agree with TRBD1. The CDR3 sequence is 15 residues long. V was pared by 3 bases and J by 9 bases, with 4 bases of the junction left unmatched. Per the germline V gene, CDR1 is LNHNV and CDR2 is YYDKDF (reference sequence). This CDR3 reads CATSRGGQGASPLHF. The CDR3 DNA sequence: TGTGCCACCAGCAGGGGTGGACAGGGGGCTTCACCCCTCCACTTT. Drawing the rest from reference TRBV15 and TRBJ1-6, the complete variable domain is DAMVIQNPRYQVTQFGKPVTLSCSQTLNHNVMYWYQQKSSQAPKLLFHYYDKDFNNEADTPDNFQSRRPNTSFCFLDIRSPGLGDTAMYLCATSRGGQGASPLHFGNGTRLTVT.

This clonotype was picked up many times. This chain uses TRBV19 with TRBJ1-2, with a weak D call TRBD1 (6 bases). CDR1 is LNHDA and CDR2 is SQIVND in the germline V gene (reference sequence). Trimming removed 7 bases at V and 3 bases at J, with 9 bases between. The CDR3 runs to 12 residues. The CDR3 nucleotides are TGTGCCAGTATGGACAGATACTATGGCTACACCTTC. This encodes CASMDRYYGYTF. Supplemented by reference TRBV19 and TRBJ1-2, the full variable domain reads DGGITQSPKYLFRKEGQNVTLSCEQNLNHDAMYWYRQDPGQGLRLIYYSQIVNDFQKGDIAEGYSVSREKKESFPLTVTSAQKNPTAFYLCASMDRYYGYTFGSGTRLTVV.

The chain carries TRBV9 and TRBJ2-2, with TRBD2 identical over 10 bases. V lost 0 bases, J lost 1 base, and 0 bases stayed unmatched. The germline CDR1 and CDR2 sequences are SGDLS and YYNGEE. The CDR3 sequence is 16 residues long. Written as DNA, the CDR3 is TGTGCCAGCAGCGTAGGGACTAGCGGGAACACCGGGGAGCTGTTTTTT. Its translation: CASSVGTSGNTGELFF.

This clonotype was recorded at least ten times. J is TRBJ2-7 and V is TRBV15, with 7 bases identical to TRBD1. The V and J ends lost 1 base and 0 bases, in that order; junction bases with no gene match: 0. Germline CDR1 reads LNHNV; CDR2 reads YYDKDF (reference sequence). The CDR3 runs to 14 residues. Here the CDR3 reads CATSRGDSSYEQYF. The CDR3 region has the DNA TGTGCCACCAGCAGAGGGGACAGCTCCTACGAGCAGTACTTC.

This clonotype was recorded at least ten times. This chain links TRBV5-1 with TRBJ1-1; D is unclear. Deletions cut 1 base from V and 0 bases from J, with 7 bases between. This CDR3 region has 14 residues. The germline CDR1 and CDR2 sequences are SGHRS and YFSETQ. The DNA of the CDR3 is TGCGCCAGCAGCTTGTATCACATGAACACTGAAGCTTTCTTT. Translation: CASSLYHMNTEAFF. Variable domain in full (rest from reference TRBV5-1 and TRBJ1-1): KAGVTQTPRYLIKTRGQQVTLSCSPISGHRSVSWYQQTPGQGLQFLFEYFSETQRNKGNFPGRFSGRQFSNSRSEMNVSTLELGDSALYLCASSLYHMNTEAFFGQGTRLTVV.

In DNA form, the CDR3 reads TGTGCCAGCAGCCCGCCCGCGGGGGACTATGGCTACACCTTC. Residues: CASSPPAGDYGYTF. The chain employs TRBV11-2 and TRBJ1-2, with D tentatively TRBD1 (5 bases). The CDR3 is 14 residues long. CDR1 is SGHAT, CDR2 FQNNGV, per germline. Trimming pared 5 bases from V and 3 bases from J, leaving 13 bases between.

This clonotype was found many times. V gene TRBV19 combines with J gene TRBJ1-1; 8 positions agree with TRBD1. The germline V gene encodes CDR1 LNHDA and CDR2 SQIVND (reference sequence). The CDR3 contains 14 residues. J lost 1 base, V lost 6 bases, and 4 bases had no gene match. The CDR3 sequence is CASSHRGENTEAFF. The CDR3 DNA follows: TGTGCCAGTAGCCACAGGGGGGAGAACACTGAAGCTTTCTTT.

This chain connects TRBV25-1 to TRBJ2-7; possibly TRBD2 for D (5 bases). The CDR3 spans 13 residues. V was cut by 7 bases and J by 6 bases, with 16 bases left in between. The V gene's germline CDR1 is MGHDK and CDR2 SYGVNS. Here the CDR3 DNA reads TGTGCCAGCAATTCACACACGGGGAGCGAGCAGTACTTC. It codes for CASNSHTGSEQYF.

This clonotype showed up just a few times. The V and J genes are TRBV7-8 and TRBJ2-5; 9 bases are shared with TRBD2. CDR3 length: 13 amino acids. CDR1 SGHVS and CDR2 FQNEAQ come from the germline V gene. V trimming: 6 bases; J trimming: 5 bases; junction bases outside the gene matches: 4. Here the CDR3 reads CASSPSGTETQYF. The CDR3 bases are TGTGCCAGCAGTCCTAGCGGGACGGAGACCCAGTACTTC. Filled out from reference TRBV7-8 and TRBJ2-5, the complete variable domain reads GAGVSQSPRYKVAKRGQDVALRCDPISGHVSLFWYQQALGQGPEFLTYFQNEAQLDKSGLPSDRFFAERPEGSVSTLKIQRTQQEDSAVYLCASSPSGTETQYFGPGTRLLVL.

The chain recombines TRBV7-9 with TRBJ1-3; D not resolved. Trimming cost V 5 bases and J 0 bases, with 11 bases left between them. In germline, CDR1 is SEHNR, CDR2 FQNEAQ (reference sequence). CDR3 length equals 15 residues. CDR3 residues: CASSQDWVSGNTIYF. CDR3 coding DNA: TGTGCCAGCAGCCAAGATTGGGTCTCTGGAAACACCATATATTTT. The whole variable domain, filled in from reference TRBV7-9 and TRBJ1-3, reads DTGVSQNPRHKITKRGQNVTFRCDPISEHNRLYWYRQTLGQGPEFLTYFQNEAQLEKSRLLSDRFSAERPKGSFSTLEIQRTEQGDSAMYLCASSQDWVSGNTIYFGEGSWLTVV.

The J gene is TRBJ2-7, the V gene TRBV12-3 or TRBV12-4; no clear D gene. The CDR3 has 11 residues. DNA for the CDR3: TGTGCTAGTGGTTTCTACTACGAGCAGTACTTC. Translating gives CASGFYYEQYF.

The rearrangement uses TRBV25-1 and TRBJ1-4, with D maybe TRBD1 (6 bases). The germline CDR1 and CDR2 sequences are MGHDK and SYGVNS. V lost 9 bases, J lost 7 bases, and 21 bases lay in between. The CDR3 spans 15 residues. CDR3: CASSTPGAGREKLFF. The CDR3, as DNA: TGTGCCAGTAGCACCCCGGGGGCGGGTCGTGAAAAACTGTTTTTT.

This clonotype showed up just once. This rearrangement joins TRBV10-3 to TRBJ1-6; 9 bases fit TRBD1. This CDR3 is 16 amino acids long. With 8 bases clipped from V and 7 bases from J, the junction kept 12 bases outside the gene matches. The germline V gene encodes CDR1 ENHRY and CDR2 SYGVKD. DNA for the CDR3: TGTGCCATCGACGACGGAGGGACAGGGAGCAATTCACCCCTCCACTTT. This sequence encodes CAIDDGGTGSNSPLHF.

The rearrangement joins TRBV7-9 to TRBJ2-5; D gene ambiguous. The CDR3 consists of 14 residues. With 5 bases removed from V and 5 bases from J, the gap between germline ends came to 15 bases. Germline-derived CDR1 and CDR2 are SEHNR and FQNEAQ (reference sequence). CDR3 in DNA: TGTGCCAGCAGCCACCCCTCTAGGGCGGAGACCCAGTACTTC. As protein: CASSHPSRAETQYF. The complete variable domain, with remaining parts taken from reference TRBV7-9 and TRBJ2-5, reads DTGVSQNPRHKITKRGQNVTFRCDPISEHNRLYWYRQTLGQGPEFLTYFQNEAQLEKSRLLSDRFSAERPKGSFSTLEIQRTEQGDSAMYLCASSHPSRAETQYFGPGTRLLVL.

This clonotype appeared a few times. CDR3 DNA: TGTGCCAGCTCAGAAGACTACGAGCAGTACTTC. This encodes CASSEDYEQYF. This rearrangement joins TRBV25-1 to TRBJ2-7; D uncertain. CDR1 MGHDK and CDR2 SYGVNS come from the germline V gene. Trimming removed 8 bases from V and 3 bases from J, with 8 bases in between. CDR3 length equals 11 residues.

A note on this clonotype: The junction departs from germline at one end; a sequencing error may be responsible. The J gene is TRBJ2-5, the V gene TRBV7-2; no clear D gene. This CDR3 region has 14 residues. Looked up from germline, CDR1 is SGHTA and CDR2 is FQGNSA. The CDR3 sequence: CASSQVSPQETQYF. CDR3 coding DNA: TGCGCCAGCAGCCAAGTTTCGCCGCAAGAGACCCAGTACTTC.

The chain recombines TRBV10-3 with TRBJ1-5; TRBD1 aligns across 9 bases. Germline trimming cut 4 bases from V and 6 bases from J; bases unmatched to any gene: 10. Germline assignment: CDR1 ENHRY and CDR2 SYGVKD. There are 16 residues in the CDR3. The CDR3 region has the DNA TGTGCCATCAGTGCAACCGGGACAGGGAGTGGTCAGCCCCAGCATTTT. This translates into CAISATGTGSGQPQHF.

This clonotype came up many times. The chain links TRBV12-3 or TRBV12-4 to TRBJ2-7; D is uncertain. The CDR3 has 11 amino acids. Trimming pared 6 bases from V and 4 bases from J, leaving 7 bases between. As DNA, the CDR3 is TGTGCCAGCAGCCGAACATACGAGCAGTACTTC. It codes for CASSRTYEQYF.